The 14 T cell receptor beta chains reported below all come from one sample, sequenced in a study of blood T cell repertoires in COVID-19. This table comes from immunoSEQ multiplex PCR, and its TCRdb copy is limited to in-frame clones, with some not included. This table holds about 240,000 clones, 70% to 85% found once. Sequencing input: peripheral blood. The receptors originated from a woman aged 80 or over with acute or convalescent COVID-19.

The rearrangement links TRBV4-1 to TRBJ2-1; maybe TRBD2 (5 bases). Germline CDR1 is MGHRA and CDR2 is YSYEKL. The ends were cut back, 0 bases at V and 12 bases at J, with 15 bases in the middle. This CDR3 is 14 amino acids long. The CDR3 nucleotides are TGCGCCAGCAGCCAAGATCAGTACTCGGGGTCGCAGTTCTTC. This encodes CASSQDQYSGSQFF.

In its sample, this clone was seen once. V usage is TRBV6-5 and J usage is TRBJ1-4; 8 positions agree with TRBD1. The trim removed 6 bases at V and 11 bases at J, leaving 5 bases unmatched. Per the germline V gene, CDR1 is MNHEY and CDR2 is SVGAGI. This CDR3 has 12 amino acids. The CDR3 loop reads CASREGQAKLFF. The CDR3 DNA reads TGTGCCAGCAGGGAGGGACAGGCCAAACTGTTTTTT.

This clone has just a few counts. The chain uses TRBV3-1 (or the pseudogene TRBV3-2) and TRBJ2-5, with 11 bases matching TRBD2. The junction had 15 bases not matched to a gene; V was cut back by 4 bases and J by 5 bases. The length of the CDR3 is 18 residues. Germline-derived CDR1 and CDR2 are LGHDT and YNNKEL (reference sequence). The CDR3 protein is CASSPYFGPSGGRETQYF. The CDR3 nucleotides are TGTGCCAGCAGCCCCTACTTCGGGCCTAGCGGGGGGCGCGAGACCCAGTACTTC.

J is TRBJ1-5 and V is TRBV6-1; 7 bases fit TRBD1. With 3 bases clipped from V and 6 bases from J, the junction kept 5 bases outside the gene matches. The CDR3 contains 14 residues. The germline V gene encodes CDR1 MNHNS and CDR2 SASEGT. CDR3: CASSEVAGGQPQHF. As DNA, the CDR3 is TGTGCCAGCAGTGAGGTGGCAGGGGGTCAGCCCCAGCATTTT.

This clone was seen only a few times. The rearrangement links TRBV7-9 to TRBJ2-7; TRBD2 aligns across 10 bases. CDR1 and CDR2 (germline): SEHNR, FQNEAQ (reference sequence). The CDR3 runs to 16 residues. With 3 bases clipped from V and 7 bases from J, the junction kept 12 bases outside the gene matches. For the CDR3, the DNA is TGTGCCAGCAGCTTGGGCACTAGCGGGGACCGGGGGGAGCAGTACTTC. This sequence encodes CASSLGTSGDRGEQYF.

The chain links TRBV19 to TRBJ1-1, with 8 nucleotides matching TRBD1. After removal of 7 bases from V and 0 bases from J, the junction contained 1 base not matched to a gene. The CDR3 is made up of 13 amino acids. In germline, CDR1 is LNHDA, CDR2 SQIVND (reference sequence). The CDR3 is CASTDRVNTEAFF. The CDR3 coding sequence is TGTGCCAGTACGGACAGGGTGAACACTGAAGCTTTCTTT.

The gene calls are TRBV6-5 and TRBJ1-1, with 8 nucleotides matching TRBD1. This CDR3 comprises 15 residues. Germline-derived CDR1 and CDR2 are MNHEY and SVGAGI. With V trimmed by 4 bases and J by 4 bases, 8 bases remained unmatched. The CDR3, as DNA: TGTGCCAGCAGTTCGTCGGACAGGGTTGGCACTGAAGCTTTCTTT. This codes for CASSSSDRVGTEAFF.

The rearrangement uses TRBV6-5 and TRBJ1-1; 7 nucleotides match TRBD1. Trimming at V came to 5 bases and at J to 1 base, leaving 7 bases not matched to a gene. The CDR3 runs 15 residues. In germline, CDR1 is MNHEY, CDR2 SVGAGI. The CDR3 bases are TGTGCCAGCAGTCGACAGGGTGCGGGGAACACTGAAGCTTTCTTT. This sequence encodes CASSRQGAGNTEAFF.

The chain has TRBV7-9 and TRBJ2-5, with 9 nucleotides matching TRBD1. This CDR3 has 15 amino acids. Germline CDR1 and CDR2: SEHNR and FQNEAQ (reference sequence). The V gene end was trimmed by 7 bases and the J gene end by 1 base; junction bases not matched to a gene: 7. The CDR3: CASNPGQGPQETQYF. CDR3 nucleotides: TGTGCCAGCAACCCGGGACAGGGTCCCCAAGAGACCCAGTACTTC.

The rearrangement joins TRBV19 to TRBJ2-6; 9 positions agree with TRBD1. CDR1 and CDR2 from the germline V gene are LNHDA and SQIVND (reference sequence). Losses at the gene ends were 5 bases for V and 0 bases for J; bases not matched to a gene: 5. The CDR3 covers 17 residues. CDR3 sequence: CASSLRGQGSGANVLTF. The CDR3 DNA reads TGTGCCAGTAGTCTCAGGGGACAGGGCTCTGGGGCCAACGTCCTGACTTTC. Full variable domain (missing parts from reference TRBV19 and TRBJ2-6): DGGITQSPKYLFRKEGQNVTLSCEQNLNHDAMYWYRQDPGQGLRLIYYSQIVNDFQKGDIAEGYSVSREKKESFPLTVTSAQKNPTAFYLCASSLRGQGSGANVLTFGAGSRLTVL.

The CDR3: CASSLGYGYTF. Here the CDR3 DNA reads TGTGCCAGCAGCCTCGGCTATGGCTACACCTTC. V is TRBV3-1 (or the pseudogene TRBV3-2) and J is TRBJ1-2, with D unresolved. The ends were cut back, 4 bases at V and 4 bases at J, with 4 bases in the middle. Germline assignment: CDR1 LGHDT and CDR2 YNNKEL (reference sequence). The CDR3 loop spans 11 amino acids.

This chain uses TRBV3-1 (or the pseudogene TRBV3-2) with TRBJ2-2; maybe TRBD2 (5 bases). Germline assignment: CDR1 LGHDT and CDR2 YNNKEL (reference sequence). This CDR3 spans 15 amino acids. Trimming removed 2 bases from V and 7 bases from J, with 14 bases in between. In nucleotides, the CDR3 is TGTGCCAGCAGCCAACCCGGGATAAGTATCGGGGAGCTGTTTTTT. Protein product: CASSQPGISIGELFF.

The rearrangement uses TRBV6-5 and TRBJ1-2; D is unresolved. The germline V gene has CDR1 MNHEY and CDR2 SVGAGI. The CDR3 has 12 amino acids. V lost 5 bases to trimming and J lost 7 bases, with 11 bases between them. The CDR3, as DNA: TGTGCCAGCAGTAAGGAAGGAGCTGGCTACACCTTC. Its translation: CASSKEGAGYTF.

The chain recombines TRBV3-1 (or the pseudogene TRBV3-2) with TRBJ1-2, with TRBD1 matching 7 bases. This CDR3 comprises 15 residues. The germline V gene has CDR1 LGHDT and CDR2 YNNKEL (reference sequence). Unmatched junction bases numbered 9, after V lost 4 bases and J lost 4 bases. In DNA form, the CDR3 reads TGTGCCAGCAGCCGGGACAGTCTGGGGTCCTATGGCTACACCTTC. Its translation: CASSRDSLGSYGYTF.